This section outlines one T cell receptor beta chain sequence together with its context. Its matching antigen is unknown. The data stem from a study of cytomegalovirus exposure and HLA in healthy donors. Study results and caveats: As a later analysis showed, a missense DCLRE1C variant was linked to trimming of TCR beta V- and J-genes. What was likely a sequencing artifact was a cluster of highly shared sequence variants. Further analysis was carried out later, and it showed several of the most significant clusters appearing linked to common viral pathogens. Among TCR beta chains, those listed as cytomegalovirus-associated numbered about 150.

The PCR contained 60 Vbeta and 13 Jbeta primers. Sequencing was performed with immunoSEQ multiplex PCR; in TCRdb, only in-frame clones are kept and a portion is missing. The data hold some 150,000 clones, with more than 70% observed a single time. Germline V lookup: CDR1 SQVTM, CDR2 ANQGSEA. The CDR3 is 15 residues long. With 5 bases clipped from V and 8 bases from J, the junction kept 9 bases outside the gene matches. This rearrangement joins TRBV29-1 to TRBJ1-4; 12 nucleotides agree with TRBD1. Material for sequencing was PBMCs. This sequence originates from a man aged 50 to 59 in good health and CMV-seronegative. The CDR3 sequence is CSVSIAGTGGEKLFF. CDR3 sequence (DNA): TGCAGCGTTTCAATCGCCGGGACAGGGGGCGAAAAACTGTTTTTT.